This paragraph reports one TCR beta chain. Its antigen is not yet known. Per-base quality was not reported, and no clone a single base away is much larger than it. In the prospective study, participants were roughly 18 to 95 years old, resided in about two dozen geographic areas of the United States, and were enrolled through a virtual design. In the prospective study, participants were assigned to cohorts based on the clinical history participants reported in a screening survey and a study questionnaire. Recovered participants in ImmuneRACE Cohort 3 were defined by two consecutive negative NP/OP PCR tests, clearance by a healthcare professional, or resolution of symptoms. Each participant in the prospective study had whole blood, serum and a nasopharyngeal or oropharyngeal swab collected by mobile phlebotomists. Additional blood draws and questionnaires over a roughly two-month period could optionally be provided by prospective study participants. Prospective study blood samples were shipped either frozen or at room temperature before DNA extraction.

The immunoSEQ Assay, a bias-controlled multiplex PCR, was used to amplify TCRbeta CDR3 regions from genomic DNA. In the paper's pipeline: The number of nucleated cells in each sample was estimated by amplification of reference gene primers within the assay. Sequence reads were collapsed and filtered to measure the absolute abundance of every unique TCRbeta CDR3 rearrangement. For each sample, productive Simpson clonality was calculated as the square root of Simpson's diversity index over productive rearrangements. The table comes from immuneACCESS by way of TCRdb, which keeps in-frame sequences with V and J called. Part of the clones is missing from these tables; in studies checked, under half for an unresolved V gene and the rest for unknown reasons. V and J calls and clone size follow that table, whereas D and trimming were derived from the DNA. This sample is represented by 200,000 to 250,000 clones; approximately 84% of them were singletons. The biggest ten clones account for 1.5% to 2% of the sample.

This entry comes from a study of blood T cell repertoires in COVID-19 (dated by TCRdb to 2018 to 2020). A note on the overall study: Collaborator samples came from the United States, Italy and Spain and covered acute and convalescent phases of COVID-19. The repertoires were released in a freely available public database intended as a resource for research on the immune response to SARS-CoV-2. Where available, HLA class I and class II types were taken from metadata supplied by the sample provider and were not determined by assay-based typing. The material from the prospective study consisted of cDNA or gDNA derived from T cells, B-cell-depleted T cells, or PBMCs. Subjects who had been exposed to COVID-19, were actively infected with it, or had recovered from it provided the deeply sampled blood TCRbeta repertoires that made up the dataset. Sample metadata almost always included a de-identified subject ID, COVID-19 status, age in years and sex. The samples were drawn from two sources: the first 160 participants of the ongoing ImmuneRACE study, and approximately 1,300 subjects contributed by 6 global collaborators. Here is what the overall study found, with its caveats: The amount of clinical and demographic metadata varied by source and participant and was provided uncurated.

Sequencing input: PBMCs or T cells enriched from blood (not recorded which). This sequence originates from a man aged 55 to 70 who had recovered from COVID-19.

The CDR3 here reads CASSLATDNSPLHF. The sequenced DNA: TGTGCCAGCAGCTTGGCCACAGATAATTCACCCCTCCACTTT. The chain is encoded by TRBV5-8 joined to TRBJ1-6; no D gene is confidently identified. Spanning cysteine to phenylalanine, the CDR3 consists of 14 amino acids. Only the CDR3 portion is preserved as DNA: 42 bases, with reading frame beginning at the first base. V loses 0 bases, J loses 5 bases, and the germline ends lie 6 bases apart. Reading the germline V gene gives CDR1 SGHTS and CDR2 YDEGEE.